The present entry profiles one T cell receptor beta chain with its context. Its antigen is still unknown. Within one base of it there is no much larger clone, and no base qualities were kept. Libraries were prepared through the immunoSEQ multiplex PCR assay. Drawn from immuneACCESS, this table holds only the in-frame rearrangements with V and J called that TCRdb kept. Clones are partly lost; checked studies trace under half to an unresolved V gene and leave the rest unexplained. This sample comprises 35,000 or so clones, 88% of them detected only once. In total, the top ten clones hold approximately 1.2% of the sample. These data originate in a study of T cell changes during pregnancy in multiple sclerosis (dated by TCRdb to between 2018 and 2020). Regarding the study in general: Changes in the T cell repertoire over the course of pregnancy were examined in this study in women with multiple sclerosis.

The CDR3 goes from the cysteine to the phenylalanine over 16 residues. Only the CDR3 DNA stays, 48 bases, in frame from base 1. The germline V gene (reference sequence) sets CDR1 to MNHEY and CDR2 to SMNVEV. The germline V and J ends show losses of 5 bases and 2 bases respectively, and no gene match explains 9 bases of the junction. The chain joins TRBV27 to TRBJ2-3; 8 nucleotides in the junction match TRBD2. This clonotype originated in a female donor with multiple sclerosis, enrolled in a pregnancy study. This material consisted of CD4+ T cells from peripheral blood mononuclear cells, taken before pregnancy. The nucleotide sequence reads TGTGCCAGCAGTCTAACCGGGACTAGACTCACAGATACGCAGTATTTT. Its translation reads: CASSLTGTRLTDTQYF.